The rows below give T cell receptor beta chains drawn from one sample of a study of T cells in Graves' hyperthyroidism and ophthalmopathy. Each CDR3 protein gets one entry after TCRdb re-called the multiplex PCR reads with MiXCR. This sample yields nearly 600,000 distinct CDR3 sequences, of which about 15% are seen a single time; approximately 5.7% belongs to the top ten. Specimen: blood. The receptor set was obtained from a woman aged 25 to 39 with Graves' hyperthyroidism that later progressed to Graves' ophthalmopathy. The CDR3 runs from the conserved cysteine through the conserved F or W. D genes are given only for firm matches. The size of a clone is reported for some rows only, either as once, few or many, or as a class for expanded clones.

v_gene: TRBV28; abundance: many; d_gene: NA; j_gene: TRBJ1-2; CDR3aa: CAIRPQGGYGYTF; CDR3nt: TGTGCCATCAGGCCCCAGGGAGGCTATGGCTACACCTTC
v_gene: TRBV6-5; abundance: many; d_gene: NA; j_gene: TRBJ2-4; CDR3aa: CASSYSVGAENIQYF; CDR3nt: TGTGCCAGCAGTTACTCTGTGGGGGCGGAAAACATTCAGTACTTC
v_gene: TRBV30; abundance: many; d_gene: TRBD1; j_gene: TRBJ1-3; CDR3aa: CGCGQAAGNTIYF; CDR3nt: TGTGGATGTGGACAGGCCGCTGGAAACACCATATATTTT
v_gene: TRBV18; abundance: many; d_gene: TRBD2; j_gene: TRBJ2-7; CDR3aa: CASSPGTSGHEQYF; CDR3nt: TGTGCCAGCTCACCCGGGACTAGCGGGCACGAGCAGTACTTC
v_gene: TRBV29-1; abundance: many; d_gene: NA; j_gene: TRBJ2-1; CDR3aa: CSVEGRLNEQFF; CDR3nt: TGCAGCGTTGAAGGGCGCCTCAATGAGCAGTTCTTC
v_gene: TRBV4-3; abundance: NA; d_gene: TRBD1; j_gene: TRBJ1-1; CDR3aa: CASSLRGRSTEAFF; CDR3nt: TGCGCCAGCAGCCTCAGGGGGAGGAGCACTGAAGCTTTCTTT
v_gene: TRBV28; abundance: many; d_gene: TRBD1; j_gene: TRBJ2-7; CDR3aa: CASTPAGTGGFYEQYF; CDR3nt: TGTGCCAGCACCCCTGCCGGGACAGGGGGCTTCTACGAGCAGTACTTC
v_gene: TRBV29-1; abundance: many; d_gene: NA; j_gene: TRBJ1-5; CDR3aa: CSASRDSNQPQHF; CDR3nt: TGCAGCGCATCCCGGGACAGCAATCAGCCCCAGCATTTT
v_gene: TRBV12-3/TRBV12-4; abundance: few; d_gene: TRBD1; j_gene: TRBJ1-1; CDR3aa: CASRGRDRAMNTEAFF; CDR3nt: TGTGCCAGCAGGGGAAGGGACAGGGCTATGAACACTGAAGCTTTCTTT
v_gene: TRBV20-1; abundance: NA; d_gene: TRBD2; j_gene: TRBJ2-1; CDR3aa: CSARDTSGHYNEQFF; CDR3nt: TGCAGTGCTAGAGATACTAGCGGACACTACAATGAGCAGTTCTTC
v_gene: TRBV25-1; abundance: few; d_gene: NA; j_gene: TRBJ2-4; CDR3aa: CASSAGDIQYF; CDR3nt: TGTGCCAGCAGTGCAGGCGACATTCAGTACTTC
v_gene: TRBV20-1; abundance: NA; d_gene: NA; j_gene: TRBJ1-1; CDR3aa: CSASLMGATNTEAFF; CDR3nt: TGCAGTGCTTCCTTAATGGGGGCCACGAACACTGAAGCTTTCTTT
v_gene: TRBV11-2; abundance: NA; d_gene: NA; j_gene: TRBJ2-7; CDR3aa: CASSLDGAGEGSYERYF; CDR3nt: TGTGCCAGCAGCTTAGACGGGGCTGGCGAAGGCTCCTACGAGCGGTACTTC
v_gene: TRBV6-1; abundance: few; d_gene: TRBD2; j_gene: TRBJ2-7; CDR3aa: CASSSVTSGNYEQYF; CDR3nt: TGTGCCAGCAGTTCAGTGACTAGCGGTAATTACGAGCAGTACTTC
v_gene: TRBV19; abundance: NA; d_gene: NA; j_gene: TRBJ2-1; CDR3aa: CASRIYGNSYNEQFF; CDR3nt: TGTGCCAGTAGGATATACGGGAACTCCTACAATGAGCAGTTCTTC
v_gene: TRBV11-2; abundance: many; d_gene: NA; j_gene: TRBJ2-7; CDR3aa: CASSLRRAYEQYF; CDR3nt: TGTGCCAGCAGCTTACGGAGAGCCTACGAGCAGTACTTC
v_gene: TRBV6-5; abundance: many; d_gene: NA; j_gene: TRBJ1-4; CDR3aa: CASSYSGVGLGEKLFF; CDR3nt: TGTGCCAGCAGTTACTCGGGGGTTGGTTTGGGTGAAAAACTGTTTTTT
v_gene: TRBV12-3/TRBV12-4; abundance: NA; d_gene: TRBD2; j_gene: TRBJ2-7; CDR3aa: CASSLGLAGDFSGEQYF; CDR3nt: TGTGCCAGCAGCCTGGGACTAGCGGGAGACTTCTCGGGGGAGCAGTACTTC
v_gene: TRBV12-3/TRBV12-4; abundance: many; d_gene: NA; j_gene: TRBJ1-2; CDR3aa: CASSSRTQIYGYTF; CDR3nt: TGTGCCAGCAGTTCCCGGACGCAAATCTATGGCTACACCTTC
v_gene: TRBV18; abundance: many; d_gene: NA; j_gene: TRBJ2-5; CDR3aa: CASSPRPAEQETQYF; CDR3nt: TGTGCCAGCTCACCACGGCCAGCGGAGCAAGAGACCCAGTACTTC
v_gene: TRBV6-2/TRBV6-3; abundance: many; d_gene: NA; j_gene: TRBJ2-1; CDR3aa: CASSYSPPSGVYNEQFF; CDR3nt: TGTGCCAGCAGTTACTCGCCCCCCTCTGGGGTTTACAATGAGCAGTTCTTC
v_gene: TRBV30; abundance: many; d_gene: NA; j_gene: TRBJ1-6; CDR3aa: CAWSVINSWSGPSPLHF; CDR3nt: TGTGCCTGGAGTGTAATTAACAGCTGGTCGGGGCCATCGCCCCTCCACTTT
v_gene: TRBV2; abundance: many; d_gene: NA; j_gene: TRBJ2-7; CDR3aa: CASRGAGYEQYF; CDR3nt: TGTGCCAGCAGAGGGGCCGGCTACGAGCAGTACTTC
v_gene: TRBV11-2; abundance: many; d_gene: NA; j_gene: TRBJ1-4; CDR3aa: CASSVSVRATNEKLFF; CDR3nt: TGTGCCAGCAGCGTGAGTGTCCGCGCAACTAATGAAAAACTGTTTTTT
v_gene: TRBV7-9; abundance: NA; d_gene: TRBD2; j_gene: TRBJ2-7; CDR3aa: CASATAGGPADEQYF; CDR3nt: TGTGCCAGCGCTACAGCGGGAGGGCCTGCGGACGAGCAGTACTTC
v_gene: TRBV12-5; abundance: many; d_gene: TRBD2; j_gene: TRBJ2-1; CDR3aa: CASGLKVSGSGNEQFF; CDR3nt: TGTGCTAGTGGCCTGAAGGTTAGCGGGAGTGGAAATGAGCAGTTCTTC
v_gene: TRBV6-2/TRBV6-3; abundance: many; d_gene: TRBD1; j_gene: TRBJ2-4; CDR3aa: CASSPRDRAALAKNIQYF; CDR3nt: TGTGCCAGCAGTCCCCGGGACAGGGCCGCCTTAGCCAAAAACATTCAGTACTTC
v_gene: TRBV2; abundance: many; d_gene: NA; j_gene: TRBJ1-2; CDR3aa: CAGQDSTNYGYTF; CDR3nt: TGTGCCGGCCAGGACAGCACTAACTATGGCTACACCTTC
v_gene: TRBV6-2/TRBV6-3; abundance: many; d_gene: TRBD2; j_gene: TRBJ2-7; CDR3aa: CASRLTSGAYEQYF; CDR3nt: TGTGCCAGCCGGCTGACTAGCGGAGCCTACGAGCAGTACTTC